This TCR beta chain emerged from a study of T cell responses to AZD1222 COVID-19 vaccine. Study details: Recipients boosted at about 4 weeks or about 12 weeks are pooled.

The junction had 9 bases not matched to a gene; V was cut back by 1 base and J by 6 bases. Germline CDR1 reads SGHDT; CDR2 reads YYEEEE. The CDR3 sequence is 15 residues long. Assay used: immunoSEQ multiplex PCR; TCRdb lists only in-frame clones, some missing. Here the sample spans roughly 180,000 clones, 91% being singletons. Study-wide results and caveats: Repertoires were collected only later (after the peak T cell response had occurred). Clonal diversity may have been underestimated in mostly white British donors. The CD4 TCRs associated with vaccination extended across spike and predominated at 160-218 and 743-854.

A note on this clone: The antigen is unknown.

The chain links TRBV5-6 to TRBJ2-7; 8 bases are a match to TRBD1. The TCR was taken from an adult in good health. This material consisted of peripheral blood, taken on day 0 of AZD1222 vaccination. The chain's CDR3 is CASSLMGQGAPEQYF. As DNA, the CDR3 is TGTGCCAGCAGCTTGATGGGGCAGGGGGCTCCCGAGCAGTACTTC.